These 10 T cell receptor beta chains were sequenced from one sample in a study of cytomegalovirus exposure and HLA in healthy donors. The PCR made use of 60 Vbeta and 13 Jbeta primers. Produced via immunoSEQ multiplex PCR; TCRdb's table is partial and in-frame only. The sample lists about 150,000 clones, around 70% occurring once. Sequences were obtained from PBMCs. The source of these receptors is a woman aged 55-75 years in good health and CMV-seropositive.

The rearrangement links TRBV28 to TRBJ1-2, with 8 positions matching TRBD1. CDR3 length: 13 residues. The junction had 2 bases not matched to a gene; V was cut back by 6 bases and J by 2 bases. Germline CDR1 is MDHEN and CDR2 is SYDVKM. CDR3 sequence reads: CASRRTGNYGYTF. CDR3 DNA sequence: TGTGCCAGCAGGCGGACAGGGAACTATGGCTACACCTTC.

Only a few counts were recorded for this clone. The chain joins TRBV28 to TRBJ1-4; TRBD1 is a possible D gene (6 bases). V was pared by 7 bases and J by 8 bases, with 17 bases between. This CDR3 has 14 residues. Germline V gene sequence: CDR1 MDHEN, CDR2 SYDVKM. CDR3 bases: TGTGCCAGCAATAGGGGAGGGGGGGCGGAAAAACTGTTTTTT. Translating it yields CASNRGGGAEKLFF.

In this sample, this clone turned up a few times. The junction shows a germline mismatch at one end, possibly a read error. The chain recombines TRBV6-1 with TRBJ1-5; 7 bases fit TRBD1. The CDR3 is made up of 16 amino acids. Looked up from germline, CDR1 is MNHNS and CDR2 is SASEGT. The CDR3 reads CASIEGGQTFNQPQHF. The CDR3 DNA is TGTGCCAGCATTGAAGGGGGACAGACTTTCAATCAGCCCCAGCATTTT.

The DNA of the CDR3 is TGCGCCAGCAGCATCGGGACAGGGGATCGTGGCTACACCTTC. Translating gives CASSIGTGDRGYTF. This chain joins TRBV5-1 and TRBJ1-2, with 10 bases matching TRBD1. V was pared by 4 bases and J by 7 bases, with 7 bases of the junction left unmatched. Germline V gives CDR1 SGHRS, CDR2 YFSETQ. This CDR3 has 14 residues.

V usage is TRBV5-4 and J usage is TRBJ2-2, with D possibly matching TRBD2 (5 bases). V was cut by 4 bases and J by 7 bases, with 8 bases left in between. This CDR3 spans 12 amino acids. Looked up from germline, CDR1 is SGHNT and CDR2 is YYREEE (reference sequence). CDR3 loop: CASSRGVGELFF. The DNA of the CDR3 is TGTGCCAGCAGCCGGGGTGTCGGGGAGCTGTTTTTT.

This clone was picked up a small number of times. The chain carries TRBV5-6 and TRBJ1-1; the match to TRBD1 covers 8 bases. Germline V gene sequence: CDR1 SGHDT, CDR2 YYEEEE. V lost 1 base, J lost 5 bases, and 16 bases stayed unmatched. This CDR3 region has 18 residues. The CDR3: CASSLNPTGVPLLTEAFF. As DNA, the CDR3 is TGTGCCAGCAGCTTGAACCCGACAGGGGTCCCTCTATTAACTGAAGCTTTCTTT.

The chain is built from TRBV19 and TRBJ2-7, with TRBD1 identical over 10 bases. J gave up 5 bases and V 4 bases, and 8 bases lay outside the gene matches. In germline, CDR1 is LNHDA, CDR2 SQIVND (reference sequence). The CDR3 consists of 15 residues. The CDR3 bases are TGTGCCAGTAGTAAACGACGGGACAGGGGCCACGAGCAGTACTTC. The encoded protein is CASSKRRDRGHEQYF.

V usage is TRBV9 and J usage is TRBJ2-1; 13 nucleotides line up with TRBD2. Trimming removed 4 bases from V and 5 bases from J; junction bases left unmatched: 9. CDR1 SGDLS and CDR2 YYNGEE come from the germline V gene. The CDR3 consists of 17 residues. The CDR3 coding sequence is TGTGCCAGCAGCCCCTTGGGGGGGACTAGCGGGAACAATGAGCAGTTCTTC. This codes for CASSPLGGTSGNNEQFF.

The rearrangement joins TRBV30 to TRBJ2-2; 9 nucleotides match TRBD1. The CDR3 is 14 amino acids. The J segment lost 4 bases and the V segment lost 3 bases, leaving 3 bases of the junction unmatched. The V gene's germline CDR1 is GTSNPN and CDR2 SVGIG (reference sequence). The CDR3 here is CAWRQGAGTGELFF. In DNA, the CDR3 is TGTGCCTGGAGACAGGGGGCTGGCACCGGGGAGCTGTTTTTT.

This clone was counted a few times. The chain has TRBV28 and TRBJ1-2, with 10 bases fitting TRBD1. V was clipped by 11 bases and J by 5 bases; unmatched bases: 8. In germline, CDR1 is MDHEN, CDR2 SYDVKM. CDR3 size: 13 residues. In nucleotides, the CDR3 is TGTGCCCTGGGACAGGGGTACAGGTATGGCTACACCTTC. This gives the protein CALGQGYRYGYTF.